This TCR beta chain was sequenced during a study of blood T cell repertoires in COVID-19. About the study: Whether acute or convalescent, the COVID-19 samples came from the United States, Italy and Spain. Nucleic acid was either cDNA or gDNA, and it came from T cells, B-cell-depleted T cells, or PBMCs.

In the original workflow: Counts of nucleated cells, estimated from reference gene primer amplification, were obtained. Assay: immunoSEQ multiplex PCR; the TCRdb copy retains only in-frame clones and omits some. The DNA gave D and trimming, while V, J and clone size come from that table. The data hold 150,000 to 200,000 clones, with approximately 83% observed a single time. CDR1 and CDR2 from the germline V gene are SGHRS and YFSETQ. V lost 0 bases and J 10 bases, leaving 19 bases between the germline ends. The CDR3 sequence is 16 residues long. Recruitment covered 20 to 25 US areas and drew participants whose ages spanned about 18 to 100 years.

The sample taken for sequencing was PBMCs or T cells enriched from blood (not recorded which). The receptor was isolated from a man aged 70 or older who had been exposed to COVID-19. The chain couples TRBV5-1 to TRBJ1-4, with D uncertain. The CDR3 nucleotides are TGCGCCAGCAGCTTGGCCGATTCCAGGCTAGGAGGAAAACTGTTTTTT. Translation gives CASSLADSRLGGKLFF.